This TCR beta chain was identified in a study of T cells in Graves' hyperthyroidism and ophthalmopathy. Overall study: At initial diagnosis, before any treatment had begun, peripheral blood was obtained. Whole-study results and caveats: A 13 V-J signature model discriminated ophthalmopathy versus stable hyperthyroidism.

RNA transcripts gave rise to amplified TCR beta CDR3 regions. An initial round of RT-PCR targeting the TCR CDR3 relied on the HTBI primer set. TCRdb re-called the multiplex PCR reads with MiXCR, one entry per CDR3 protein. The data show around 690,000 distinct CDR3 sequences, with around 15% seen just once and around 15% held by the top ten. When ophthalmopathy did not progress within 18 months, Graves' hyperthyroidism was considered stable. This sample holds PBMCs from under 11 ml fresh peripheral blood. This clonotype was observed many times. Its specificity is not known. The CDR3 has 16 residues. Germline V gene data show CDR1 as SGHDN and CDR2 as FVKESK. V dropped 4 bases and J dropped 5 bases, with 18 bases sitting between them.

The sequenced sample consisted of blood. This TCR came from a man between 45 and 60 years old with Graves' hyperthyroidism. The rearrangement links TRBV14 to TRBJ2-1; TRBD2 might be the D (5 bases). The CDR3 region has the DNA TGTGCCAGCAGCCCCCTTCAAAGCGGAAGAGACAATGAGCAGTTCTTC. This translates into CASSPLQSGRDNEQFF.